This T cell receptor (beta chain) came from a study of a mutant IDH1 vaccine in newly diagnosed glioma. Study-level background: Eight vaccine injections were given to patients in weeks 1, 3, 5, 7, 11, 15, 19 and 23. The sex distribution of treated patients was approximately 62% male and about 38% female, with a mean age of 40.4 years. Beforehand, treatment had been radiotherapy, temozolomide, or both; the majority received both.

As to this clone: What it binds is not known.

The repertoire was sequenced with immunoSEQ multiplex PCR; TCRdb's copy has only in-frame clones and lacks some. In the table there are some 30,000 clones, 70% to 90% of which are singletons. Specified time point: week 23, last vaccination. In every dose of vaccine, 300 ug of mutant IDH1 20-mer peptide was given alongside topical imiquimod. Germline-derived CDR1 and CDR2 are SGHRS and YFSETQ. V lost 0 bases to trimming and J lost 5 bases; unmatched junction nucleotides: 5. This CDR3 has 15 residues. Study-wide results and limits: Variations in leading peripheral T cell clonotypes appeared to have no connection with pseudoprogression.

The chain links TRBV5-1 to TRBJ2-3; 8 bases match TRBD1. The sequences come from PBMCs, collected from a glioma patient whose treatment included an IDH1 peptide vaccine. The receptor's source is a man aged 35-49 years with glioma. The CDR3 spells CASSLGARGRDTQYF. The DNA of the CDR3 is TGCGCCAGCAGCTTGGGCGCCAGGGGGCGAGATACGCAGTATTTT. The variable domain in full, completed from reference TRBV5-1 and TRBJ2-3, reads KAGVTQTPRYLIKTRGQQVTLSCSPISGHRSVSWYQQTPGQGLQFLFEYFSETQRNKGNFPGRFSGRQFSNSRSEMNVSTLELGDSALYLCASSLGARGRDTQYFGPGTRLTVL.